Each of the 22 T cell receptor beta chains below was sequenced from the same sample in a study of shared clonotypes between healthy human individuals (dated by TCRdb to the early 2020s). The method behind the library was the immunoSEQ multiplex PCR assay. The table was pulled from immuneACCESS by TCRdb, which kept in-frame rearrangements only. Such tables lose some clones; where checked, under half of the loss comes from unresolved V genes, and the rest has no known cause. This sample has roughly 1 million clones in its table, and around 74% of those were observed once. Of the sample, approximately 1.3% falls within the top ten clones. Material: memory CD4+ T cells sorted from blood. Per the publication, the cell subset or site label means: CD45RA-negative fraction. The receptors were sampled from a man between 18 and 35 years old in good health.

There are a few counts of this clone. Other DNA sequences within the sample encode an identical CDR3. The gene calls are TRBV6-5 and TRBJ2-7; the match to TRBD2 covers 10 bases. Germline V lookup: CDR1 MNHEY, CDR2 SVGAGI. Trimming removed 6 bases from V and 3 bases from J; junction bases left unmatched: 5. The CDR3 has 14 amino acids. CDR3 amino acids: CASRVAGGSYEQYF. As DNA, the CDR3 is TGTGCCAGCAGGGTAGCGGGGGGAAGCTACGAGCAGTACTTC.

The V call is TRBV5-8, the J call TRBJ2-5; TRBD2 matches at 8 bases. CDR1 is SGHTS, CDR2 YDEGEE, per germline. With V trimmed by 0 bases and J by 9 bases, 4 bases remained unmatched. The CDR3 sequence is 13 residues long. The CDR3 DNA sequence: TGTGCCAGCAGCTTGGAGGGAGCGGGGGCCCAGTACTTC. Protein: CASSLEGAGAQYF.

The V call is TRBV10-1, the J call TRBJ1-1; D is perhaps TRBD1 (5 bases). The CDR3 contains 12 residues. The V end lost 7 bases, the J end lost 0 bases, and 6 bases lay between the germline ends. Germline V lookup: CDR1 WNHNN, CDR2 SYGVQD (reference sequence). The DNA of the CDR3 is TGCGCCAGCAAGGGGTTGAACACTGAAGCTTTCTTT. Its translation is CASKGLNTEAFF.

Only a few counts were recorded for this clone. The rearrangement links TRBV4-1 to TRBJ1-1; maybe TRBD1 (5 bases). Trimming took off 5 bases at V and 5 bases at J, with 15 bases between the two ends. The length of the CDR3 is 14 residues. Germline V gene lookup returns CDR1 MGHRA and CDR2 YSYEKL. In DNA form, the CDR3 reads TGCGCCAGCAGCTCCCGGGGCTTGGGGACTGAAGCTTTCTTT. It specifies CASSSRGLGTEAFF.

This sequence joins TRBV19 and TRBJ1-2; no reliable D call. The germline gives CDR1 LNHDA, CDR2 SQIVND (reference sequence). V was cut by 3 bases and J by 7 bases, with 12 bases left in between. The CDR3 extends over 13 amino acids. CDR3 nucleotide sequence: TGTGCCAGTAGTATTTCCAGGTCGGCTGGCTACACCTTC. This gives the protein CASSISRSAGYTF.

The rearrangement joins TRBV10-2 to TRBJ1-1, with D maybe TRBD1 (6 bases). The germline V gene encodes CDR1 WSHSY and CDR2 SAAADI. With 5 bases removed from V and 4 bases from J, the gap between germline ends came to 17 bases. CDR3 length equals 15 residues. The CDR3 region has the DNA TGCGCCAGCAGTCATGAGGTGGGGGGGCTCACTGAAGCTTTCTTT. It specifies CASSHEVGGLTEAFF.

The chain couples TRBV7-9 to TRBJ2-3; TRBD1 agrees at 10 bases. The CDR3 covers 16 residues. Germline V gene sequence: CDR1 SEHNR, CDR2 FQNEAQ (reference sequence). Germline trimming cut 4 bases from V and 5 bases from J; bases unmatched to any gene: 9. The CDR3 spells CASSSDDRGPGDTQYF. CDR3 bases: TGTGCCAGCAGCTCAGATGACAGGGGGCCCGGAGATACGCAGTATTTT.

About this clone itself: A clone one base away is much larger, so this may be a read error. The chain combines TRBV28 with TRBJ1-1, with unresolved D. The CDR3 spans 12 residues. V gave up 4 bases and J gave up 0 bases, with 3 bases separating them. Germline loops: CDR1 MDHEN, CDR2 SYDVKM. CDR3 residues: CASSSVNTEAFF. CDR3 nucleotide sequence: TGTGCCAGCAGTTCAGTGAACACTGAAGCTTTCTTT.

The rearrangement uses TRBV6-1 and TRBJ1-5; D is undetermined. The ends were cut back, 7 bases at V and 6 bases at J, with 13 bases in the middle. CDR3 size: 13 residues. CDR1 and CDR2 (germline): MNHNS, SASEGT. CDR3 protein: CASTEGSGQPQHF. The DNA of the CDR3 is TGTGCCAGCACTGAGGGTTCGGGTCAGCCCCAGCATTTT.

The J gene is TRBJ1-2, the V gene TRBV30, with D possibly being TRBD1 (5 bases). Germline loops: CDR1 GTSNPN, CDR2 SVGIG (reference sequence). The CDR3 contains 16 residues. V lost 4 bases, J lost 0 bases, and 18 bases lay in between. The DNA for the CDR3 is TGTGCCTGGACCCGTGGAGGCGGGGGAGCTAACTATGGCTACACCTTC. Its protein is CAWTRGGGGANYGYTF.

This clone was seen just once. The chain recombines TRBV7-3 with TRBJ2-3; the match to TRBD1 covers 7 bases. Germline CDR1 reads SGHTA; CDR2 reads FQGTGA. The CDR3 has 15 residues. With V trimmed by 3 bases and J by 4 bases, 7 bases remained unmatched. For the CDR3, the DNA is TGTGCCAGCAGCTTCGACAGGGTAGGGCCAGATACGCAGTATTTT. Translating it yields CASSFDRVGPDTQYF.

A single count supports this clone. V usage is TRBV25-1 and J usage is TRBJ1-2; weak D call: TRBD1 (5 bases). Germline assignment: CDR1 MGHDK and CDR2 SYGVNS. The CDR3 loop spans 14 amino acids. The ends were cut back, 5 bases at V and 4 bases at J, with 14 bases in the middle. CDR3 protein: CASSLNVGGYGYTF. The DNA for the CDR3 is TGTGCCAGCAGTCTAAACGTGGGGGGCTATGGCTACACCTTC.

The rearrangement uses TRBV5-1 and TRBJ2-3; 13 nucleotides align to TRBD2. Germline assignment: CDR1 SGHRS and CDR2 YFSETQ. The CDR3 is 15 residues long. V lost 1 base and J lost 5; bases outside the gene matches: 1. In DNA form, the CDR3 reads TGCGCCAGCAGCTTGACTAGCGGGAGGGGAGATACGCAGTATTTT. Protein product: CASSLTSGRGDTQYF.

CDR3 region: CASSSGTSVTDTQYF. The CDR3 nucleotides are TGTGCCAGCAGTTCCGGGACTAGCGTCACAGATACGCAGTATTTT. The V gene is TRBV6-1, the J gene TRBJ2-3, with 10 bases fitting TRBD2. The V segment lost 5 bases and the J segment 2 bases; nucleotides outside the gene matches: 4. Germline assignment: CDR1 MNHNS and CDR2 SASEGT. This CDR3 spans 15 amino acids.

The sample holds one count of this clone. The chain combines TRBV6-6 with TRBJ1-5; 10 positions match TRBD1. With V trimmed by 10 bases and J by 7 bases, 7 bases remained unmatched. Germline V gene sequence: CDR1 MNHNY, CDR2 SVGAGI (reference sequence). This CDR3 is built from 13 residues. The CDR3 loop reads CATLGQGWQPQHF. The CDR3 nucleotides read TGTGCCACCCTGGGACAGGGGTGGCAGCCCCAGCATTTT.

This sequence joins TRBV6-1 and TRBJ1-2; a possible D gene is TRBD1 (6 bases). V was trimmed by 7 bases and J by 4 bases, leaving 13 bases between them. This CDR3 spans 13 amino acids. The germline V gene has CDR1 MNHNS and CDR2 SASEGT. CDR3 protein: CASNEQGPYGYTF. The CDR3, as DNA: TGTGCCAGCAACGAACAGGGCCCCTATGGCTACACCTTC.

A few counts support this clone. This chain links TRBV7-2 with TRBJ1-1, with D uncertain. Germline CDR1 and CDR2: SGHTA and FQGNSA. Deletions cut 5 bases from V and 4 bases from J, with 14 bases between. This CDR3 region has 14 residues. As DNA, the CDR3 is TGTGCCAGCAGCCTTTGGGGTTTTGGCACTGAAGCTTTCTTT. Encoded protein: CASSLWGFGTEAFF.

Note on this clone: Other nucleotide sequences from this sample produce the same CDR3. V usage is TRBV5-1 and J usage is TRBJ2-5, with a possible D match to TRBD1 (6 bases). The CDR3 extends over 13 amino acids. CDR1 and CDR2 (germline): SGHRS, YFSETQ. Trimming pared 4 bases from V and 2 bases from J, leaving 9 bases between. Here the CDR3 DNA reads TGCGCCAGCAGCACGACAGGTCAAGAGACCCAGTACTTC. It translates to CASSTTGQETQYF.

This clone has a handful of counts. V usage is TRBV19 and J usage is TRBJ2-3; 7 bases map to TRBD1. Per germline, CDR1 LNHDA and CDR2 SQIVND (reference sequence). The length of the CDR3 is 14 residues. The V segment lost 6 bases and the J segment 3 bases; nucleotides outside the gene matches: 6. This CDR3 is CASSRTGVTDTQYF. Written as DNA, the CDR3 is TGTGCCAGTAGCAGGACAGGTGTGACAGATACGCAGTATTTT. The variable domain in full, completed from reference TRBV19 and TRBJ2-3, reads DGGITQSPKYLFRKEGQNVTLSCEQNLNHDAMYWYRQDPGQGLRLIYYSQIVNDFQKGDIAEGYSVSREKKESFPLTVTSAQKNPTAFYLCASSRTGVTDTQYFGPGTRLTVL.

This chain connects TRBV5-1 to TRBJ2-4, with D perhaps assigned TRBD1 or TRBD2 (7 bases each). Trimming pared 4 bases from V and 5 bases from J, leaving 10 bases between. The CDR3 runs 13 residues. CDR1 is SGHRS and CDR2 is YFSETQ in the germline V gene. The CDR3 is CASSSGTENIQYF. CDR3 sequence (DNA): TGCGCCAGCAGCAGCGGGACAGAAAACATTCAGTACTTC.

Turning to this clone: This specimen includes other DNA sequences encoding the same CDR3. V usage is TRBV2 and J usage is TRBJ2-7; possible D gene TRBD1, 5 bases. This CDR3 comprises 12 residues. Germline V gene lookup returns CDR1 SNHLY and CDR2 FYNNEI. Deletions cut 3 bases from V and 4 bases from J, with 7 bases between. CDR3 sequence (DNA): TGTGCCAGCAGTGAGCAGGGTTACGAGCAGTACTTC. It encodes CASSEQGYEQYF.

The genes are TRBV9 and TRBJ2-1; perhaps TRBD2 as D (5 bases). The CDR3 contains 15 residues. Germline CDR1 reads SGDLS; CDR2 reads YYNGEE. The V end lost 4 bases, the J end lost 0 bases, and 11 bases lay between the germline ends. The CDR3 sequence: CASSRAASSYNEQFF. DNA for the CDR3: TGTGCCAGCAGCCGAGCGGCGAGCTCCTACAATGAGCAGTTCTTC.